This TCR beta chain was identified in a study of blood T cell repertoires in COVID-19. Authors' data handling: It was from reference gene primer amplification that nucleated cell counts were estimated. Repertoires were generated with immunoSEQ multiplex PCR, while TCRdb's copy carries only in-frame clones and drops some. The V and J calls and clone size come from that table; D and trimming were worked out from the DNA. This sample has about 75,000 clones, with 88% found just once. V was pared by 7 bases and J by 7 bases, with 17 bases between. This CDR3 region has 15 residues. Germline CDR1 and CDR2: SNHLY and FYNNEI.

The chain combines TRBV2 with TRBJ1-6; D remains ambiguous. The sequencing input was peripheral blood. The receptor's source is a woman aged 65 to 85 with acute or convalescent COVID-19. The CDR3 nucleotides read TGTGCCAGCACCTCCGGTGAGACGGGAAATTCACCCCTCCACTTT. It codes for CASTSGETGNSPLHF.